This TCR beta chain comes out of a study of blood T cells in healthy people across ages. Study-wide points: TCR beta diversity, measured per million T cells, fell in a roughly linear way with age.

Sample-barcoded 5' priming and a J-beta primer mix drove a second PCR of roughly 7 to 11 cycles. Each CDR3 protein is one row after TCRdb ran MiXCR on the 5' RACE reads. Of some 760,000 distinct CDR3 sequences in the sample, around 25% were seen once. The CDR3 has 15 amino acids. CDR1 and CDR2 from the germline V gene are DFQATT and SNEGSKA (reference sequence). V gave up 2 bases and J gave up 5 bases; unmatched junction bases: 9. On this clonotype: The antigen remains unidentified.

These data also formed part of another study, on T cells of mothers and their children. That work contributes: A second PCR was performed with the M1S primer. This primer added sample barcodes and 2-4 random nucleotides. Persistent microchimeric T cell clones were sought, and none were detected.

Sequencing used blood. This sequence joins TRBV20-1 and TRBJ2-5; 9 nucleotides line up with TRBD2. The TCR was taken from a boy aged 5 to 17 in good health. This chain's CDR3 is CSARRAGGVGETQYF. CDR3 in DNA: TGCAGTGCTAGAAGAGCGGGAGGCGTGGGTGAGACCCAGTACTTC.